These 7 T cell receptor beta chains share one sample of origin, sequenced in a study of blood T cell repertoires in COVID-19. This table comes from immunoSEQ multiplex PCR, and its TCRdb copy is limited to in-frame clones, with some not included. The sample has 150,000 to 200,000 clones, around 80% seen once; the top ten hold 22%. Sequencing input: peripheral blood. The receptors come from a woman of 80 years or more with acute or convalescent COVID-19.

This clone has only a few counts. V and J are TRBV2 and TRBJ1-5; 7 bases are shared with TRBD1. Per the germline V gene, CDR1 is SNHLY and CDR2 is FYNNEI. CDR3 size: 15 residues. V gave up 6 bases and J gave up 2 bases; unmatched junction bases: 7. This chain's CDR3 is CASRRQGDGNQPQHF. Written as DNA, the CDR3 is TGTGCCAGCAGGCGCCAGGGGGATGGCAATCAGCCCCAGCATTTT.

The CDR3 sequence is CASSETTEDQPQHF. For the CDR3, the DNA is TGTGCCAGCAGTGAAACGACGGAGGATCAGCCCCAGCATTTT. The chain combines TRBV2 with TRBJ1-5; D call uncertain. CDR3 length equals 14 residues. Germline values: CDR1 SNHLY, CDR2 FYNNEI. V gave up 2 bases and J gave up 5 bases, with 10 bases separating them. Variable domain in full (rest from reference TRBV2 and TRBJ1-5): EPEVTQTPSHQVTQMGQEVILRCVPISNHLYFYWYRQILGQKVEFLVSFYNNEISEKSEIFDDQFSVERPDGSNFTLKIRSTKLEDSAMYFCASSETTEDQPQHFGDGTRLSIL.

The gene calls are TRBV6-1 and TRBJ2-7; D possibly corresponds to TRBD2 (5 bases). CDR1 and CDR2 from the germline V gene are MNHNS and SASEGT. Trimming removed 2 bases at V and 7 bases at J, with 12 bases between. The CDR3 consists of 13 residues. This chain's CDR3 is CASSERLAREQYF. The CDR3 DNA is TGTGCCAGCAGTGAAAGGTTAGCGAGGGAGCAGTACTTC.

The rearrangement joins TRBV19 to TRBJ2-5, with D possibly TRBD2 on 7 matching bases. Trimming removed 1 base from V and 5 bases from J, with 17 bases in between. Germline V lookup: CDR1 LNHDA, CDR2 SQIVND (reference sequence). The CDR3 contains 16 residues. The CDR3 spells CASSIGQALADETQYF. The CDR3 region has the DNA TGTGCCAGTAGTATAGGACAGGCCCTAGCGGATGAGACCCAGTACTTC.

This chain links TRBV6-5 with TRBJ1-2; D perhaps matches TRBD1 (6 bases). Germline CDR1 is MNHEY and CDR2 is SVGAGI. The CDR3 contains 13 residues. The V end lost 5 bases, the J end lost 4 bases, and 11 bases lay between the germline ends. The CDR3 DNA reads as TGTGCCAGCAGTAGGGGGGGAGTCTATGGCTACACCTTC. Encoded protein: CASSRGGVYGYTF.

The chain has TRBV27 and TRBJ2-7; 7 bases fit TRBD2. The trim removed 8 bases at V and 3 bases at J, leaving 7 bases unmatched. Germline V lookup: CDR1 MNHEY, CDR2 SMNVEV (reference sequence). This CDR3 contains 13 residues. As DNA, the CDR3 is TGTGCCAGCTTCTCTGGACTAGACTACGAGCAGTACTTC. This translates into CASFSGLDYEQYF.

The CDR3 nucleotides read TGTGCCAGTCACGGGACAGGTTATCGCTCTGGAAACACCATATATTTT. This gives the protein CASHGTGYRSGNTIYF. The V and J genes are TRBV11-3 and TRBJ1-3; 8 bases map to TRBD1. This CDR3 contains 16 residues. Losses at the gene ends were 9 bases for V and 0 bases for J; bases not matched to a gene: 10. Germline CDR1 is SGHNT and CDR2 is YENEEA.